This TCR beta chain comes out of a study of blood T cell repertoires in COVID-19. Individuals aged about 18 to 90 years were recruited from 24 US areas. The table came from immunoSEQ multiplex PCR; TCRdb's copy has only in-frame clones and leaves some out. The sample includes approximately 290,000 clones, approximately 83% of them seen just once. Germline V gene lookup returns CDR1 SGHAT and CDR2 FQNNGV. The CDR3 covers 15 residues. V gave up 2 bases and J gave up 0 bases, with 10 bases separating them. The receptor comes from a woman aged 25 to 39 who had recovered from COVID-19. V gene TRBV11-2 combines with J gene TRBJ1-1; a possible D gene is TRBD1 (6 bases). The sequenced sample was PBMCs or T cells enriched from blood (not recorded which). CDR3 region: CASSLYRDMNTEAFF. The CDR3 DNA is TGTGCCAGCAGCTTATACAGGGATATGAACACTGAAGCTTTCTTT.